Listed below are T cell receptor beta chains from one sample, sequenced in a study of cytomegalovirus exposure and HLA in healthy donors. Data came from immunoSEQ multiplex PCR; TCRdb stores just in-frame clones and leaves some out. The table has about 180,000 clones, around 81% seen once; the top ten hold roughly 5.2%. The specimen sequenced was PBMCs. The source is a woman younger than 30 in good health and CMV-seropositive. Each CDR3 is given with its conserved first and last residue. The D gene is left open where the match is weak. Clone size is not always given. Where it is, it says once, few, many or a class for expanded clones.

j_call	v_call	d_call	clone_size	cdr3_nt	cdr3_aa
TRBJ2-1	TRBV6-6	TRBD1	once	TGTGCCACCCAGGGGGTCCGCTCCTACAATGAGCAGTTCTTC	CATQGVRSYNEQFF
TRBJ2-1	TRBV6-6	-	-	TGTGCCAGCAGTTATTTTCGCGGGCCGAACAATGAGCAGTTCTTC	CASSYFRGPNNEQFF
TRBJ1-4	TRBV7-9	TRBD1	-	TGTGCCAGCAGCTTAGCTACCGGGACAGGGGGGGAAAAACTGTTTTTT	CASSLATGTGGEKLFF
TRBJ2-3	TRBV9	-	-	TGTGCCAGCAGCGGCGGAGGGGGGGGGCCGTCCGGTACGCAGTATTTT	CASSGGGGGPSGTQYF
TRBJ1-4	TRBV2	-	few	TGTGCCAGCAGAGGAGGAGACGGGGGTGGGGAAAAACTGTTTTTT	CASRGGDGGGEKLFF
TRBJ1-1	TRBV5-6	-	-	TGTGCCAGCAGCTTTACAGGGAACACTGAAGCTTTCTTT	CASSFTGNTEAFF
TRBJ2-5	TRBV6-5	TRBD2	-	TGTGCCAGCAGTTACGGCGGGGGGATCCAAGAGACCCAGTACTTC	CASSYGGGIQETQYF
TRBJ1-2	TRBV13	-	-	TGTGCCAGCAGCCTCACCCCCAGACAGACTTATGGCTACACCTTC	CASSLTPRQTYGYTF
TRBJ2-7	TRBV28	TRBD1	-	TGTGCCAGCAGCACACGTCAGGGGGCTGTGCCCTACGAGCAGTACTTC	CASSTRQGAVPYEQYF
TRBJ1-1	TRBV4-3	-	-	TGCGCCAGCAGCCATGGGGCTTACAGTGGATCTGAAGCTTTCTTT	CASSHGAYSGSEAFF
TRBJ2-5	TRBV5-4	-	-	TGTGCCAGCAGCTGGGGGGGGGCGATTCAAGAGACCCAGTACTTC	CASSWGGAIQETQYF
TRBJ1-5	TRBV19	TRBD1	-	TGTGCCAGTAGTATTTCCGACAGGGCCGGGCAGCCCCAGCATTTT	CASSISDRAGQPQHF
TRBJ2-1	TRBV28	-	few	TGTGCCAGCAGTCAATTGGTAGGGAGCGGAGGAGAGCAGTTCTTC	CASSQLVGSGGEQFF
TRBJ2-7	TRBV6-1	TRBD1	few	TGTGCCAGCAAAGACAGGGATCTCCTCTACGAGCAGTACTTC	CASKDRDLLYEQYF
TRBJ2-7	TRBV11-1	-	-	TGTGCCAGCAGCTTAGCCGGGGGGCTTTACGAGCAGTACTTC	CASSLAGGLYEQYF
TRBJ1-1	TRBV4-1	-	-	TGCGCCAGCAGCCAAGCCCCGGGAGTAGGGCCCACTGAAGCTTTCTTT	CASSQAPGVGPTEAFF
TRBJ1-2	TRBV4-1	-	-	TGCGCCAGCAGCCATGGGTGGGCAGCTCAAGGAGGTGGCTACACCTTC	CASSHGWAAQGGGYTF
TRBJ2-2	TRBV7-7	-	-	TGTGCTAGCAGCCCCACAACCGGGGTGGGCACCGGGGAGCTGTTTTTT	CASSPTTGVGTGELFF
TRBJ1-2	TRBV28	-	-	TGTGCCAGCAGTTTCGCCCGGGACATCAAGGGCTACACCTTC	CASSFARDIKGYTF
TRBJ2-1	TRBV7-9	-	-	TGTGCCAGCAGCTTCTTAGAATTCGTCTCCTACAATGAGCAGTTCTTC	CASSFLEFVSYNEQFF
TRBJ2-2	TRBV6-1	-	-	TGTGCCAGCGGCAGGGCCACCGGGGAGCTGTTTTTT	CASGRATGELFF
TRBJ1-4	TRBV27	-	-	TGTGCCAGCGGTCGGGGGACTGGGGAAAAACTGTTTTTT	CASGRGTGEKLFF
TRBJ2-4	TRBV6-6	TRBD1	-	TGTGCCAGCAGTTACGGAGACAGGGGAAACATTCAGTACTTC	CASSYGDRGNIQYF
TRBJ1-1	TRBV18	TRBD1	-	TGTGCCAGCTCACCTGGACAGGGATACACTGAAGCTTTCTTT	CASSPGQGYTEAFF
TRBJ2-3	TRBV4-1	TRBD2	-	TGCGCCAGCAGCCCAAGGACTAGCGGGGGGGGGTCTAGCACAGATACGCAGTATTTT	CASSPRTSGGGSSTDTQYF
TRBJ2-5	TRBV29-1	TRBD2	-	TGCAGCGTTGGTTCTAGCGGGGCCCGACGGGAGACCCAGTACTTC	CSVGSSGARRETQYF
TRBJ2-7	TRBV6-5	-	-	TGTGCCGCAGGCTGGAGGGGAGGCGAGCAGTACTTC	CAAGWRGGEQYF
TRBJ1-2	TRBV7-9	TRBD1	-	TGTGCCAGCAGCAGCCGGGACAGGGTTGACTATGGCTACACCTTC	CASSSRDRVDYGYTF
TRBJ2-7	TRBV30	-	-	TGTGCCTGGGGCGGGTTGTACGAGCAGTACTTC	CAWGGLYEQYF
TRBJ2-1	TRBV5-1	TRBD2	-	TGCGCCAGCAGGTCCGGGGGGGACACGGCGCACAATGAGCAGTTCTTC	CASRSGGDTAHNEQFF
TRBJ2-3	TRBV14	-	-	TGTGCCAGCAGTGCAAGAGGAGATACGCAGTATTTT	CASSARGDTQYF
TRBJ2-5	TRBV11-1	TRBD2	-	TGTGCCAGCAGCTCAAGCGGGGGAGCGGAGACCCAGTACTTC	CASSSSGGAETQYF
TRBJ2-2	TRBV4-1	TRBD1	few	TGCGCCAGCAGCCTTGGACAGGGGAGGGACACCGGGGAGCTGTTTTTT	CASSLGQGRDTGELFF
TRBJ1-1	TRBV6-1	-	-	TGTGCCAGCAGCGGCGGGCGGAAGAACACTGAAGCTTTCTTT	CASSGGRKNTEAFF
TRBJ2-3	TRBV15	TRBD1	-	TGTGCCACCAGCAGGACAGGGCAATACACAGATACGCAGTATTTT	CATSRTGQYTDTQYF
TRBJ1-2	TRBV19	TRBD1	few	TGTGCCAGCGCGGGACAGGGTTCCTATGGCTACACCTTC	CASAGQGSYGYTF
TRBJ2-7	TRBV27	-	-	TGTGCCAGCAGTTTGCCACCCCATCCCGGCAGGTCTCACTACGAGCAGTACTTC	CASSLPPHPGRSHYEQYF
TRBJ2-1	TRBV2	-	-	TGTGCCAGCAGTGACCAACAGGGTCCCTACAATGAGCAGTTCTTC	CASSDQQGPYNEQFF
TRBJ1-6	TRBV29-1	-	once	TGCAGCGTTGGGGGGGGAGGGAATTCACCCCTCCACTTT	CSVGGGGNSPLHF
TRBJ2-2	TRBV10-3	TRBD2	-	TGTGCCATCAGTCCCGGGACTAGCGGGGGGGTGAACACCGGGGAGCTGTTTTTT	CAISPGTSGGVNTGELFF
TRBJ1-1	TRBV19	-	few	TGTGCCAGTAGTATTGGGAGGTCTGAAGCTTTCTTT	CASSIGRSEAFF
TRBJ2-7	TRBV29-1	-	few	TGCAGCGTTAGACAGACCTACGAGCAGTACTTC	CSVRQTYEQYF
TRBJ1-6	TRBV28	TRBD1	-	TGTGCCAGCAGTTTCTACTCGTTTATGGGACAGGATTATTCACCCCTCCACTTT	CASSFYSFMGQDYSPLHF
TRBJ1-1	TRBV6-5	-	-	TGTGCCAGCAGTTACTCGCGGGGCGCGGGTATAGAAGCTTTCTTT	CASSYSRGAGIEAFF
TRBJ1-2	TRBV27	TRBD1	-	TGTGCCAGCAGTTTTTCCCCTATTGACAGGGCTGGCTACACCTTC	CASSFSPIDRAGYTF